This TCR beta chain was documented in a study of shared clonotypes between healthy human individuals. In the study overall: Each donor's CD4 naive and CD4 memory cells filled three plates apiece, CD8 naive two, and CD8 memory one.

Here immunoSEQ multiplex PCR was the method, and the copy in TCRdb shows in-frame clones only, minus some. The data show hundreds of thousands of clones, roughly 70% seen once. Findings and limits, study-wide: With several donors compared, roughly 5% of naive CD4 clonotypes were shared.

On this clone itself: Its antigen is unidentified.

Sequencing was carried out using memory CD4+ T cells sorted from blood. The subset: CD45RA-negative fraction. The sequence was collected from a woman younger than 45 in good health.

The CDR3 sequence is CASSLGGIASTNEKLFF. CDR3 nucleotide sequence: TGTGCCAGCAGCTTGGGGGGGATAGCTTCAACTAATGAAAAACTGTTTTTT. This sequence joins TRBV11-2 and TRBJ1-4; D may be TRBD1 (5 bases). Germline assignment: CDR1 SGHAT and CDR2 FQNNGV. Trimming took off 3 bases at V and 0 bases at J, with 14 bases between the two ends. The CDR3 covers 17 residues.